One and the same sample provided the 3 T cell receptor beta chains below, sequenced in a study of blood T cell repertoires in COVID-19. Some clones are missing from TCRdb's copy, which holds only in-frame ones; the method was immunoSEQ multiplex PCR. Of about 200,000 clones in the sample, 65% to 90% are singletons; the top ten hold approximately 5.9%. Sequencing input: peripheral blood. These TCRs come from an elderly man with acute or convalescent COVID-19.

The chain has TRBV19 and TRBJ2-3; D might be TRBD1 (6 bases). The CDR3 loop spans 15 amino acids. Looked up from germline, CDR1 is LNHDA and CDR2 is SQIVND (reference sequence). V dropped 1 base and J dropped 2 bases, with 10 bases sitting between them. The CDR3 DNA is TGTGCCAGTAGTATAGGGGGGCGAATCACAGATACGCAGTATTTT. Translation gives CASSIGGRITDTQYF.

CDR3: CASSLPRGGQYF. In nucleotides, the CDR3 is TGTGCCAGCAGCCTACCGCGGGGTGGGCAGTACTTC. The gene calls are TRBV7-2 and TRBJ2-7, with D possibly TRBD2 on 6 matching bases. Looked up from germline, CDR1 is SGHTA and CDR2 is FQGNSA. The CDR3 sequence is 12 residues long. The V end was cut by 5 bases, the J end by 9 bases, with 14 bases between.

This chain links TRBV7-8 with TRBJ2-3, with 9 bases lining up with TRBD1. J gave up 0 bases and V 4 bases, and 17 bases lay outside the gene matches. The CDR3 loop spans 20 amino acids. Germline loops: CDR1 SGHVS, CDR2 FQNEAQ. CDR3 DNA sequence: TGTGCCAGCAGCTCCCTCGCGGGACAGGGCCCCCGGCGAAGCACAGATACGCAGTATTTT. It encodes CASSSLAGQGPRRSTDTQYF.